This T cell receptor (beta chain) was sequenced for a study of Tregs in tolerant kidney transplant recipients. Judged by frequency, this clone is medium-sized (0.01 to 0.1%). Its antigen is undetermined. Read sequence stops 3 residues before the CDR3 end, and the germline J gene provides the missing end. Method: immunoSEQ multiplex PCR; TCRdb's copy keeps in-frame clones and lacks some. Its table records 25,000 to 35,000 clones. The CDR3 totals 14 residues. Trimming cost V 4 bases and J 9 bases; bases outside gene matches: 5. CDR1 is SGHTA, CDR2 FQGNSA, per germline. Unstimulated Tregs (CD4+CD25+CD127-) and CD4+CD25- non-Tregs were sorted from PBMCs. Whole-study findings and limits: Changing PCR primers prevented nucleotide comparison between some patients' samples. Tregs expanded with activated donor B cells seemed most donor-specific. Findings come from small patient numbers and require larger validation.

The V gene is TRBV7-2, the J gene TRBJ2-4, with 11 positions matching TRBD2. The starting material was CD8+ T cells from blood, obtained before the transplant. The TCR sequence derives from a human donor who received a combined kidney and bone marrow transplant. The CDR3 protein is CASSSTSGSGIQYF. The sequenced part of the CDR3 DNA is TGTGCCAGCAGCTCCACTAGCGGGAGTGGCATT. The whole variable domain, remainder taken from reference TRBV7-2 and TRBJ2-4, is GAGVSQSPSNKVTEKGKDVELRCDPISGHTALYWYRQSLGQGLEFLIYFQGNSAPDKSGLPSDRFSAERTGGSVSTLTIQRTQQEDSAVYLCASSSTSGSGIQYFGAGTRLSVL.